This TCR beta chain was found in a study of beta chain features in type 1 diabetes. General study results and limits: For type 1 diabetes patients, VDJ junctions showed fewer insertions and more deletions. Type 1 diabetes patients showed a moderate but significant shortening of TCRB CDR3s in all four CD4+ subsets.

Every isolated RNA sample was fully reverse transcribed, so sequencing captured expressed TCRB transcripts. Assay: immunoSEQ multiplex PCR; the TCRdb copy retains only in-frame clones and omits some. The data show about 150,000 clones, about 7.8% seen once. Germline assignment: CDR1 SNHLY and CDR2 FYNNEI. Deletions cut 7 bases from V and 3 bases from J, with 10 bases between. The CDR3 loop spans 13 amino acids. In this sample, this clone turned up a few times. Its antigen is unknown. The genes are TRBV2 and TRBJ2-1; tentatively, D is TRBD2 (5 bases). The sample comprised central memory CD4+ T cells from blood. This clonotype was sampled from a woman between 35 and 50 years old with type 1 diabetes. This chain's CDR3 is CASMLGLYNEQFF. The CDR3 DNA reads as TGTGCCAGCATGCTAGGACTCTACAATGAGCAGTTCTTC.